This is a list of T cell receptor beta chains from one sample in a study of beta chain features in type 1 diabetes. Only in-frame clones appear in the TCRdb table, and some are missing; sequencing was by immunoSEQ multiplex PCR. The profile shows approximately 170,000 clones, around 8% of them singletons. Sequencing input: central memory CD4+ T cells from blood. These receptors were taken from a woman between 35 and 50 years old with type 1 diabetes. CDR3s include the opening cysteine and the closing phenylalanine or tryptophan. The D gene is left open where the match is weak. Where a row states a size, it is once, few, many or the class of an expanded clone; other rows omit it.

j_gene: TRBJ2-1; d_gene: -; abundance: -; v_gene: TRBV7-3; CDR3aa: CASSSSDKLTSSYNEQFF; CDR3nt: TGTGCCAGCAGCTCATCGGACAAGCTGACCAGCTCCTACAATGAGCAGTTCTTC
j_gene: TRBJ2-7; d_gene: -; abundance: many; v_gene: TRBV30; CDR3aa: CAWMSGYEQYF; CDR3nt: TGTGCCTGGATGTCGGGTTACGAGCAGTACTTC
j_gene: TRBJ2-1; d_gene: TRBD2; abundance: -; v_gene: TRBV4-3; CDR3aa: CASSQQGLFDEQFF; CDR3nt: TGCGCCAGCAGCCAACAGGGACTATTCGATGAGCAGTTCTTC
j_gene: TRBJ1-2; d_gene: -; abundance: many; v_gene: TRBV5-4; CDR3aa: CASSLESGAAGYTF; CDR3nt: TGTGCCAGCAGCTTGGAATCAGGGGCGGCTGGCTACACCTTC
j_gene: TRBJ2-7; d_gene: -; abundance: -; v_gene: TRBV7-8; CDR3aa: CASSLLTRNYEQYF; CDR3nt: TGTGCCAGCAGCTTATTGACTAGAAACTACGAGCAGTACTTC
j_gene: TRBJ1-3; d_gene: -; abundance: few; v_gene: TRBV4-3; CDR3aa: CASSLSGSSGNTIYF; CDR3nt: TGCGCCAGCAGCCTGTCAGGTTCCTCTGGAAACACCATATATTTT
j_gene: TRBJ1-2; d_gene: -; abundance: few; v_gene: TRBV9; CDR3aa: CASSFTGNYGYTF; CDR3nt: TGTGCCAGCAGCTTTACAGGGAACTATGGCTACACCTTC
j_gene: TRBJ1-5; d_gene: TRBD1; abundance: -; v_gene: TRBV10-3; CDR3aa: CAISPGQGDSQPQHF; CDR3nt: TGTGCCATCAGCCCCGGACAGGGGGACAGTCAGCCCCAGCATTTT
j_gene: TRBJ1-5; d_gene: TRBD1; abundance: -; v_gene: TRBV28; CDR3aa: CATFDRARGPQHF; CDR3nt: TGTGCCACTTTCGACAGGGCCCGAGGGCCCCAGCATTTT
j_gene: TRBJ1-6; d_gene: TRBD1; abundance: few; v_gene: TRBV5-1; CDR3aa: CASQGQGESPLHF; CDR3nt: TGCGCCAGTCAAGGACAGGGGGAGTCACCCCTCCACTTT
j_gene: TRBJ1-2; d_gene: -; abundance: -; v_gene: TRBV7-8; CDR3aa: CASSFRGDYGYTF; CDR3nt: TGTGCCAGCAGCTTTCGGGGGGACTATGGCTACACCTTC
j_gene: TRBJ1-5; d_gene: -; abundance: few; v_gene: TRBV6-5; CDR3aa: CASREQGVNQPQHF; CDR3nt: TGTGCCAGCCGGGAACAGGGTGTCAATCAGCCCCAGCATTTT
j_gene: TRBJ1-2; d_gene: -; abundance: few; v_gene: TRBV6-6; CDR3aa: CASQRGTGGYTF; CDR3nt: TGTGCCAGCCAAAGGGGGACGGGAGGCTACACCTTC
j_gene: TRBJ2-5; d_gene: TRBD1; abundance: -; v_gene: TRBV28; CDR3aa: CASSFSPGGFETQYF; CDR3nt: TGTGCCAGCAGTTTTTCCCCAGGGGGCTTTGAGACCCAGTACTTC
j_gene: TRBJ1-5; d_gene: -; abundance: -; v_gene: TRBV18; CDR3aa: CASSPTAGPNQPQHF; CDR3nt: TGTGCCAGCTCACCAACCGCGGGCCCCAATCAGCCCCAGCATTTT
j_gene: TRBJ1-2; d_gene: TRBD1; abundance: -; v_gene: TRBV7-2; CDR3aa: CASSDRGRRDGYTF; CDR3nt: TGTGCCAGCAGCGACAGGGGGCGAAGGGATGGCTACACCTTC
j_gene: TRBJ2-6; d_gene: -; abundance: -; v_gene: TRBV19; CDR3aa: CASRDGQFSSGANVLTF; CDR3nt: TGTGCCAGTAGAGACGGACAGTTTTCCTCTGGGGCCAACGTCCTGACTTTC
j_gene: TRBJ1-1; d_gene: -; abundance: few; v_gene: TRBV29-1; CDR3aa: CSVARLMNTEAFF; CDR3nt: TGCAGCGTTGCGAGACTTATGAACACTGAAGCTTTCTTT
j_gene: TRBJ2-7; d_gene: -; abundance: -; v_gene: TRBV28; CDR3aa: CASSLRAGIFVHF; CDR3nt: TGTGCCAGCAGTTTAAGGGCGGGGATTTTCGTGCACTTC
j_gene: TRBJ2-1; d_gene: TRBD2; abundance: few; v_gene: TRBV9; CDR3aa: CASSASGSSYNEQFF; CDR3nt: TGTGCCAGCAGCGCTAGCGGGAGCTCCTACAATGAGCAGTTCTTC
j_gene: TRBJ2-1; d_gene: TRBD2; abundance: few; v_gene: TRBV19; CDR3aa: CASSIRGTSGGGEQFF; CDR3nt: TGTGCCAGTAGTATAAGGGGGACTAGCGGGGGCGGGGAGCAGTTCTTC
j_gene: TRBJ1-2; d_gene: TRBD1; abundance: -; v_gene: TRBV30; CDR3aa: CAWTKRDREDGYTF; CDR3nt: TGTGCCTGGACAAAACGGGACAGGGAGGATGGCTACACCTTC
j_gene: TRBJ2-7; d_gene: TRBD1; abundance: -; v_gene: TRBV7-2; CDR3aa: CASSLWTGGEQYF; CDR3nt: TGTGCCAGCAGCTTATGGACAGGCGGCGAGCAGTACTTC
j_gene: TRBJ2-6; d_gene: -; abundance: few; v_gene: TRBV5-1; CDR3aa: CASSLSHSSSGANVLTF; CDR3nt: TGCGCCAGCAGCTTGAGCCATTCGAGCTCTGGGGCCAACGTCCTGACTTTC
j_gene: TRBJ2-7; d_gene: -; abundance: many; v_gene: TRBV21-1; CDR3aa: CASSNPSVEQYF; CDR3nt: TGTGCCAGCAGCAACCCTAGCGTCGAGCAGTACTTC
j_gene: TRBJ1-6; d_gene: TRBD1; abundance: few; v_gene: TRBV27; CDR3aa: CASSRQGVSYNSPLHF; CDR3nt: TGTGCCAGCAGCAGACAGGGGGTCTCCTATAATTCACCCCTCCACTTT
j_gene: TRBJ2-1; d_gene: TRBD2; abundance: few; v_gene: TRBV6-5; CDR3aa: CAAGLAGGLAQFF; CDR3nt: TGTGCCGCGGGACTAGCGGGGGGTTTAGCTCAATTCTTC
j_gene: TRBJ1-1; d_gene: -; abundance: few; v_gene: TRBV9; CDR3aa: CASSRGTEAFF; CDR3nt: TGTGCCAGCAGCAGGGGAACTGAAGCTTTCTTT
j_gene: TRBJ2-1; d_gene: TRBD2; abundance: few; v_gene: TRBV7-9; CDR3aa: CASRFSGGANEQFF; CDR3nt: TGTGCCAGCAGATTTAGCGGGGGGGCAAATGAGCAGTTCTTC
j_gene: TRBJ1-1; d_gene: -; abundance: few; v_gene: TRBV7-3; CDR3aa: CASSLVRTEAFF; CDR3nt: TGTGCCAGCAGCTTAGTTCGCACTGAAGCTTTCTTT
j_gene: TRBJ1-5; d_gene: -; abundance: -; v_gene: TRBV30; CDR3aa: CAWSLDINDPQPQHF; CDR3nt: TGTGCCTGGAGTTTGGACATCAACGACCCCCAGCCCCAGCATTTT
j_gene: TRBJ2-1; d_gene: -; abundance: -; v_gene: TRBV7-2; CDR3aa: CASSFPPSEQFF; CDR3nt: TGTGCCAGCAGCTTCCCTCCCAGTGAGCAGTTCTTC
j_gene: TRBJ2-6; d_gene: -; abundance: -; v_gene: TRBV7-2; CDR3aa: CASSFTGPGANVLTF; CDR3nt: TGTGCCAGCAGCTTTACAGGCCCTGGGGCCAACGTCCTGACTTTC
j_gene: TRBJ2-6; d_gene: -; abundance: few; v_gene: TRBV27; CDR3aa: CASSLLSGANVLTF; CDR3nt: TGTGCCAGCAGTTTACTATCTGGGGCCAACGTCCTGACTTTC
j_gene: TRBJ2-1; d_gene: TRBD2; abundance: few; v_gene: TRBV11-2; CDR3aa: CASIEREGPYEQFF; CDR3nt: TGTGCCAGCATAGAGCGGGAGGGCCCCTATGAGCAGTTCTTC
j_gene: TRBJ1-1; d_gene: -; abundance: -; v_gene: TRBV19; CDR3aa: CASSALTDGTEAFF; CDR3nt: TGTGCCAGTAGTGCTTTGACAGATGGCACTGAAGCTTTCTTT
j_gene: TRBJ2-7; d_gene: -; abundance: few; v_gene: TRBV7-9; CDR3aa: CASSYIYEQYF; CDR3nt: TGTGCCAGCAGCTACATCTACGAGCAGTACTTC
j_gene: TRBJ2-7; d_gene: TRBD1; abundance: few; v_gene: TRBV29-1; CDR3aa: CSVTRDSYEQYF; CDR3nt: TGCAGCGTCACACGGGACAGTTACGAGCAGTACTTC
j_gene: TRBJ1-5; d_gene: -; abundance: few; v_gene: TRBV18; CDR3aa: CASSPLHNQPQHF; CDR3nt: TGTGCCAGCTCACCACTACACAATCAGCCCCAGCATTTT
j_gene: TRBJ2-5; d_gene: -; abundance: -; v_gene: TRBV29-1; CDR3aa: CSVEVGRSTGRETQYF; CDR3nt: TGCAGCGTTGAAGTTGGTCGCTCGACAGGGAGGGAGACCCAGTACTTC
j_gene: TRBJ2-2; d_gene: -; abundance: -; v_gene: TRBV11-2; CDR3aa: CASSLYSYTGELFF; CDR3nt: TGTGCCAGCAGCTTATACAGTTACACCGGGGAGCTGTTTTTT
j_gene: TRBJ1-2; d_gene: -; abundance: -; v_gene: TRBV4-2; CDR3aa: CASSQAGSGGYTF; CDR3nt: TGTGCCAGCAGCCAAGCAGGATCGGGAGGCTACACCTTC
j_gene: TRBJ1-4; d_gene: -; abundance: -; v_gene: TRBV4-3; CDR3aa: CASSQQGATNEKLFF; CDR3nt: TGCGCCAGCAGCCAACAGGGCGCAACTAATGAAAAACTGTTTTTT